Listed here are 23 T cell receptor beta chains from one sample, sequenced in a study of OX40 agonist ivuxolimab in advanced cancers. Here immunoSEQ multiplex PCR was the method, and the copy in TCRdb shows in-frame clones only, minus some. The sample has about 34,000 clones, roughly 80% seen once. The sample here was CD4+ or CD8+ T cells sorted from blood, taken in a trial of the OX40 agonist ivuxolimab. Receptors originate from an adult with an advanced solid tumor such as melanoma, head and neck, liver or kidney cancer.

V usage is TRBV7-9 and J usage is TRBJ2-1; the match to TRBD1 covers 7 bases. CDR1 is SEHNR and CDR2 is FQNEAQ in the germline V gene (reference sequence). The CDR3 is 12 amino acids. The V gene end was trimmed by 4 bases and the J gene end by 10 bases; junction bases not matched to a gene: 4. This chain's CDR3 is CASSYGTAEQFF. The CDR3 region has the DNA TGTGCCAGCAGCTACGGGACAGCCGAGCAGTTCTTC.

This rearrangement joins TRBV2 to TRBJ1-2; the D is unclear. V dropped 5 bases and J dropped 2 bases, with 9 bases sitting between them. The CDR3 covers 13 residues. Germline V CDR1 and CDR2: SNHLY, FYNNEI. The DNA for the CDR3 is TGTGCCAGCAGTCGTGACTTAAACTATGGCTACACCTTC. Its translation: CASSRDLNYGYTF.

The rearrangement joins TRBV7-6 to TRBJ2-1, with 8 bases that match TRBD1. The CDR3 totals 15 residues. V lost 5 bases to trimming and J lost 4 bases; unmatched junction nucleotides: 7. From germline, CDR1 is SGHVS and CDR2 FNYEAQ. The CDR3 sequence is CASSRGQAEYNEQFF. The CDR3 DNA reads as TGTGCCAGCAGCCGGGGACAGGCCGAATACAATGAGCAGTTCTTC.

This chain joins TRBV19 and TRBJ1-3, with D possibly being TRBD1 (5 bases). Germline values: CDR1 LNHDA, CDR2 SQIVND (reference sequence). V was shortened by 6 bases and J by 0 bases, with 12 bases between the two germline ends. The CDR3 sequence is 15 residues long. CDR3 DNA sequence: TGTGCCAGTAGGAGGCAGGGACGCTCTGGAAACACCATATATTTT. Its protein product is CASRRQGRSGNTIYF.

This clone was seen just once. This rearrangement joins TRBV7-6 to TRBJ2-7; TRBD2 is a possible D gene (5 bases). V lost 5 bases and J lost 3, with 8 bases in between. CDR1 and CDR2 (germline): SGHVS, FNYEAQ. The CDR3 sequence is 12 residues long. The CDR3 spells CASSLGSYEQYF. CDR3 DNA sequence: TGTGCCAGCAGCCTGGGGAGCTACGAGCAGTACTTC.

The rearrangement links TRBV28 to TRBJ1-4, with 11 nucleotides matching TRBD1. V shed 5 bases, J shed 7 bases, and the junction held 6 bases outside the gene matches. In germline, CDR1 is MDHEN, CDR2 SYDVKM. This CDR3 has 15 amino acids. In DNA form, the CDR3 reads TGTGCCAGCAGTACTCCGGGACAGGGGGGTGAAAAACTGTTTTTT. This translates into CASSTPGQGGEKLFF.

V usage is TRBV5-4 and J usage is TRBJ2-5; D unresolved. This CDR3 region has 14 residues. The germline CDR1 and CDR2 sequences are SGHNT and YYREEE (reference sequence). Trimming took off 0 bases at V and 2 bases at J, with 8 bases between the two ends. The CDR3 DNA reads TGTGCCAGCAGCTTGGCCGGACGGCAAGAGACCCAGTACTTC. This sequence encodes CASSLAGRQETQYF. Supplemented by reference TRBV5-4 and TRBJ2-5, the full variable domain reads ETGVTQSPTHLIKTRGQQVTLRCSSQSGHNTVSWYQQALGQGPQFIFQYYREEENGRGNFPPRFSGLQFPNYSSELNVNALELDDSALYLCASSLAGRQETQYFGPGTRLLVL.

The rearrangement links TRBV4-2 to TRBJ1-6; TRBD1 matches at 9 bases. This CDR3 spans 16 amino acids. The germline V gene has CDR1 LGHNA and CDR2 YNFKEQ. V trimming: 3 bases; J trimming: 7 bases; junction bases outside the gene matches: 7. In DNA, the CDR3 is TGTGCCAGCAGCCAGACCCGGGACAGGGCAAATTCACCCCTCCACTTT. As protein: CASSQTRDRANSPLHF.

The chain is built from TRBV7-3 and TRBJ2-3; D is undetermined. The CDR3 runs 15 residues. Trimming pared 3 bases from V and 4 bases from J, leaving 14 bases between. From germline, CDR1 is SGHTA and CDR2 FQGTGA. In nucleotides, the CDR3 is TGTGCCAGCAGCTTGAGTTTCGGAGCCGCAGATACGCAGTATTTT. Translating it yields CASSLSFGAADTQYF.

The table lists this clone with a count of one. V is TRBV5-1 and J is TRBJ2-3; D call uncertain. The CDR3 sequence is 12 residues long. The germline V gene has CDR1 SGHRS and CDR2 YFSETQ. Trimming took off 6 bases at V and 5 bases at J, with 10 bases between the two ends. The CDR3 DNA reads as TGCGCCAGCACCCCGGGCCAAGATACGCAGTATTTT. This encodes CASTPGQDTQYF.

The chain joins TRBV19 to TRBJ2-3, with TRBD2 matching over 11 bases. V was clipped by 4 bases and J by 0 bases; unmatched bases: 6. This CDR3 comprises 17 residues. Germline assignment: CDR1 LNHDA and CDR2 SQIVND (reference sequence). CDR3 in amino acids: CASSTWTSGFSTDTQYF. CDR3 nucleotides: TGTGCCAGTAGTACATGGACTAGCGGGTTTAGCACAGATACGCAGTATTTT.

DNA of the CDR3: TGTGCCAGCAGCTTGGAAAGGGGGAACACTGAAGCTTTCTTT. Translation gives CASSLERGNTEAFF. The chain has TRBV5-4 and TRBJ1-1, with a weak D call TRBD1 (5 bases). The CDR3 contains 14 residues. Germline CDR1 reads SGHNT; CDR2 reads YYREEE (reference sequence). V was pared by 0 bases and J by 1 base, with 7 bases between.

The CDR3 sequence: CATSRGGQGFGEQYF. CDR3 coding DNA: TGTGCCACCAGCAGAGGCGGGCAGGGGTTTGGGGAGCAGTACTTC. V usage is TRBV15 and J usage is TRBJ2-7; TRBD1 is a possible D gene (6 bases). Looked up from germline, CDR1 is LNHNV and CDR2 is YYDKDF (reference sequence). The CDR3 consists of 15 residues. With 1 base removed from V and 7 bases from J, the gap between germline ends came to 17 bases.

This chain links TRBV5-4 with TRBJ2-3; TRBD2 might be the D (6 bases). The CDR3 totals 15 residues. Trimming took 0 bases from V and 4 from J, leaving 12 bases between them. Germline CDR1 SGHNT, CDR2 YYREEE (reference sequence). The CDR3 sequence is CASSLGGANSDTQYF. The CDR3 DNA reads as TGTGCCAGCAGCTTGGGCGGGGCAAACTCAGATACGCAGTATTTT.

The gene calls are TRBV7-8 and TRBJ2-7; 7 bases match TRBD1. V shed 4 bases, J shed 0 bases, and the junction held 6 bases outside the gene matches. CDR3 length equals 15 residues. Germline CDR1 and CDR2: SGHVS and FQNEAQ. The CDR3 loop reads CASSSPGTDSYEQYF. CDR3 coding DNA: TGTGCCAGCAGCTCCCCCGGGACAGACTCCTACGAGCAGTACTTC.

This chain links TRBV27 with TRBJ2-1; TRBD2 is a possible D gene (6 bases). Trimming stripped 1 base from V and 15 bases from J, with 16 bases between. The CDR3 contains 13 residues. CDR1 MNHEY and CDR2 SMNVEV come from the germline V gene (reference sequence). The CDR3 loop is CASSLFVGSHWFF. The CDR3 nucleotides read TGTGCCAGCAGTTTATTTGTCGGGAGTCATTGGTTCTTC.

The V gene is TRBV2, the J gene TRBJ1-5; no clear D gene. This CDR3 is built from 15 residues. Germline assignment: CDR1 SNHLY and CDR2 FYNNEI. The V end was cut by 1 base, the J end by 0 bases, with 7 bases between. In DNA form, the CDR3 reads TGTGCCAGCAGTGAAGACAGTAATAGCAATCAGCCCCAGCATTTT. Translating gives CASSEDSNSNQPQHF. Supplemented by reference TRBV2 and TRBJ1-5, the full variable domain reads EPEVTQTPSHQVTQMGQEVILRCVPISNHLYFYWYRQILGQKVEFLVSFYNNEISEKSEIFDDQFSVERPDGSNFTLKIRSTKLEDSAMYFCASSEDSNSNQPQHFGDGTRLSIL.

The chain carries TRBV7-2 and TRBJ1-2; 8 nucleotides agree with TRBD1. Germline CDR1 reads SGHTA; CDR2 reads FQGNSA. The CDR3 sequence is 13 residues long. The V segment lost 0 bases and the J segment 8 bases; nucleotides outside the gene matches: 2. CDR3 protein: CASSLARTGGYTF. As DNA, the CDR3 is TGTGCCAGCAGCTTAGCCAGGACAGGGGGCTACACCTTC.

The genes are TRBV5-1 and TRBJ2-2; TRBD2 aligns across 9 bases. Germline V CDR1 and CDR2: SGHRS, YFSETQ. Trimming cost V 4 bases and J 9 bases; bases outside gene matches: 10. The CDR3 runs to 15 residues. CDR3 amino acids: CASSNSGRTTRELFF. The CDR3 DNA sequence: TGCGCCAGCAGCAATAGCGGGAGAACGACCAGGGAGCTGTTTTTT.

This clone was seen more than once but under ten times. This chain joins TRBV10-3 and TRBJ1-2; no clear D gene. Germline-derived CDR1 and CDR2 are ENHRY and SYGVKD. CDR3 length: 12 residues. Trimming removed 4 bases from V and 5 bases from J, with 8 bases in between. In DNA form, the CDR3 reads TGTGCCATCAGTGGTTCGTCTTATGGCTACACCTTC. This sequence encodes CAISGSSYGYTF.

V gene TRBV19 combines with J gene TRBJ2-1, with D unresolved. V gave up 0 bases and J gave up 7 bases, with 4 bases separating them. The CDR3 is made up of 12 amino acids. Germline CDR1 reads LNHDA; CDR2 reads SQIVND (reference sequence). The CDR3 DNA is TGTGCCAGTAGTATAGAGGGGAATGAGCAGTTCTTC. As protein: CASSIEGNEQFF.

CDR3 region: CASSLGGQETQYF. The CDR3 nucleotides read TGTGCCAGCAGTTTGGGAGGCCAAGAGACCCAGTACTTC. V gene TRBV28 combines with J gene TRBJ2-5, with a tentative D call TRBD2 (6 bases). V dropped 3 bases and J dropped 1 base, with 6 bases sitting between them. In germline, CDR1 is MDHEN, CDR2 SYDVKM. The CDR3 is made up of 13 amino acids.

The chain is built from TRBV5-1 and TRBJ2-3; 7 bases match TRBD1. Germline V lookup: CDR1 SGHRS, CDR2 YFSETQ. The CDR3 length is 16 residues. Germline trimming cut 0 bases from V and 1 base from J; bases unmatched to any gene: 5. The CDR3 DNA is TGCGCCAGCAGCTTGGTCGCTCAGGGGGGCACAGATACGCAGTATTTT. This codes for CASSLVAQGGTDTQYF.